The 3 T cell receptor beta chains below were found in one sample sequenced in a study of OX40 agonist ivuxolimab in advanced cancers. Some clones are missing from TCRdb's copy, which holds only in-frame ones; the method was immunoSEQ multiplex PCR. The sample lists 35,000 to 50,000 clones, approximately 91% occurring once. Sequenced here: CD4+ or CD8+ T cells sorted from blood, sampled in a trial of the OX40 agonist ivuxolimab. All receptors derive from an adult with an advanced solid tumor such as melanoma, head and neck, liver or kidney cancer.

The genes are TRBV28 and TRBJ2-7, with 11 bases aligning to TRBD2. CDR3 length: 15 residues. Germline loops: CDR1 MDHEN, CDR2 SYDVKM. With V trimmed by 2 bases and J by 1 base, 1 base remained unmatched. The chain's CDR3 is CASSLLAGGSYEQYF. The CDR3 bases are TGTGCCAGCAGTTTACTAGCGGGAGGTTCCTACGAGCAGTACTTC.

The chain uses TRBV5-6 and TRBJ2-2, with D hard to call. The V gene lost 4 bases and the J gene lost 1 base, with 11 bases spanning the gap. The CDR3 runs 15 residues. CDR1 and CDR2 from the germline V gene are SGHDT and YYEEEE. CDR3 protein: CASSELTKNTGELFF. The CDR3 DNA is TGTGCCAGCAGCGAGCTTACGAAGAACACCGGGGAGCTGTTTTTT. The entire variable domain, with the rest obtained from reference TRBV5-6 and TRBJ2-2, is as follows: DAGVTQSPTHLIKTRGQQVTLRCSPKSGHDTVSWYQQALGQGPQFIFQYYEEEERQRGNFPDRFSGHQFPNYSSELNVNALLLGDSALYLCASSELTKNTGELFFGEGSRLTVL.

V is TRBV7-8 and J is TRBJ1-4; D may be TRBD1 (5 bases). The germline CDR1 and CDR2 sequences are SGHVS and FQNEAQ. The CDR3 is made up of 16 amino acids. The V end was cut by 6 bases, the J end by 0 bases, with 14 bases between. This CDR3 is CASRPGRFATNEKLFF. The CDR3 coding sequence is TGTGCCAGCAGGCCGGGACGGTTTGCAACTAATGAAAAACTGTTTTTT.